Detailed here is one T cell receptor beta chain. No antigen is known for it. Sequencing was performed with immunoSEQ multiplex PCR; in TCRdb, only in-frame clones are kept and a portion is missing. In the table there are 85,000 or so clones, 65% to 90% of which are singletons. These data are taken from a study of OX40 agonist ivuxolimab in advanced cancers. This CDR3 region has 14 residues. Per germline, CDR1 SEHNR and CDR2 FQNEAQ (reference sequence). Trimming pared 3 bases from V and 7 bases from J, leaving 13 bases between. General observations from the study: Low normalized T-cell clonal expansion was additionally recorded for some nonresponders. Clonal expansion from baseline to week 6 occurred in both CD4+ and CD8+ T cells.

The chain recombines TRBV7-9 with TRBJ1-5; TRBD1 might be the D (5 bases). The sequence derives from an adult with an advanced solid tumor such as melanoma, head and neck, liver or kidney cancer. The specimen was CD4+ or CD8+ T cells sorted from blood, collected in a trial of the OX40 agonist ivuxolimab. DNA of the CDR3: TGTGCCAGCAGCTTCGGGACCCTGGGCCAGCCCCAGCATTTT. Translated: CASSFGTLGQPQHF.